This section outlines one TCR beta chain sequence together with its context. This clonotype came up a few times. This clone's antigen is unknown. No quality values exist for individual bases; no much larger clone is one base distant. These data are taken from a study of identical twins (dated by TCRdb to between 2015 and 2016). In the study overall: The study deep-sequenced TCR alpha and beta repertoires from monozygotic twins, unrelated adults of various ages and cord blood to test whether fetal clonotypes persist. Replicate twin experiments were performed at different times using different library preparation protocols to rule out contamination. What the research found in general, with its limitations: Because the same donors could not be followed over many years, the conclusions depended on cross-sectional statistical analysis. Fewer insertions were carried by abundant cord blood beta clonotypes, a similar but weaker trend appeared in young adult naive repertoires, and no such trend appeared in memory repertoires. Compared with coincidental sharing between unrelated individuals, out-of-frame TCR alpha sequences shared between twins had an excess of sequences with low generation probability. In monozygotic twins, recombination models systematically underestimated out-of-frame TCR alpha sharing, but the models matched the sharing seen between unrelated individuals. Invariant T cells such as MAIT and iNKT could partly confound zero-insertion analyses, although diverse VJ usage argued against such confounding for most clonotypes. A weaker excess of twin sharing was found in beta out-of-frame sequences because the signal-to-noise ratio was lowered by fewer shared sequences.

Every donor was a healthy Caucasian. Library prep was done by 5' RACE. Sequencing was performed on an Illumina HiSeq 2000. A universal primer binding site was added through template switching, and the final cDNA carried a unique molecular identifier so that TCR cDNA molecules could be counted accurately. Specific primers in the conserved constant-segment region were used to synthesize first-strand cDNA for the TCR alpha and beta chains. To control for contamination, each cDNA library was double barcoded with a SMART-Mk sample barcode plus Illumina barcodes. TruSeq adapter sequences and Illumina sample barcodes were added in two successive PCR steps. TCR alpha and beta cDNA libraries were sequenced on the Illumina HiSeq platform with custom primers. Per the source publication's procedure: MiGEC processed the raw reads to extract unique molecular identifiers, while MiXCR was used to determine the CDR3 positions. For each individual, recombination models were inferred using an EM algorithm with the repgenHMM and IGoR tools. The analysis of shared clonotypes was done with the tcR package in R, with sharing normalized by the product of cloneset sizes. To study raw recombination free of thymic and clonal selection effects, out-of-frame nonproductive sequences were analyzed. The public reads were reprocessed in TCRdb via fastp at Q25 and MiXCR, keeping in-frame beta chains. A single entry per CDR3 protein holds the most common genes and DNA from its merged rows. TCRdb assigned the V and J calls; the authors' analysis was not used. For this sample the table gives about 1.7 million distinct CDR3 sequences, of which roughly a third were detected only once. Jointly, the top ten make up less than 0.35% of the sample.

Trimmed from V: 4 bases; trimmed from J: 6 bases; junction bases lacking a gene match: 8. Based on the germline V gene (reference sequence), the CDR1 and CDR2 sequences are MNHEY and SMNVEV. The CDR3 runs 14 residues from the cysteine to the phenylalanine. The read is trimmed to its CDR3 DNA, 42 bases read in frame from base 1. The TCR was taken from a newborn girl in good health. The chain links TRBV27 with TRBJ1-2; 7 junctional bases match TRBD1. The specimen was cord blood. This receptor has the CDR3 CASSSTGRGDGYTF. The DNA reads as follows: TGTGCCAGCAGTTCGACAGGGAGGGGAGATGGCTACACCTTC.